This T cell receptor beta chain was observed in a study of early T cells in non-severe SARS-CoV-2 infection. One entry per CDR3 protein results from TCRdb running MiXCR on the 5' RACE reads. The sample contains 65,000 to 85,000 distinct CDR3 sequences, around 10% of which appear only once. Points from the study as a whole: Private and CD4 specificities were missed by VDJdb matching, which favored anti-spike CD8 responses.

CDR1 and CDR2 (germline): SGHDT, YYEEEE. The V and J ends lost 4 bases and 3 bases respectively, with 11 bases between them. This CDR3 spans 14 amino acids. This clonotype was found many times. The antigen remains unidentified. The receptor comes from an adult who was a healthcare worker with PCR-confirmed SARS-CoV-2 infection or an uninfected control (not recorded which). The chain recombines TRBV5-6 with TRBJ2-1; unclear D gene. Sequenced sample: whole blood. The CDR3, as DNA: TGTGCCAGCAGCCGTTATTGGGGCTACAATGAGCAGTTCTTC. This sequence encodes CASSRYWGYNEQFF.